This TCR beta chain emerged from a study of CD8 T cells in Susac syndrome (dated by TCRdb to between 2018 and 2021). Study-wide context: Repertoire sequencing was used to test whether CD8+ T cell activation and differentiation in Susac syndrome was antigen driven. Clonality of the CD8+ T cell repertoire was compared between about a dozen healthy donors, around 14 Susac syndrome patients and around 16 multiple sclerosis patients. Study-wide findings and limitations: The study acknowledged that relatively few individuals were included in the TCR sequencing and HLA analysis.

For CDR1 and CDR2, the germline V gene (reference sequence) lists SGHKS and YYEKEE. Trimming leaves V shorter by 3 bases and J shorter by 6 bases, with the junction holding 8 bases beyond the gene matches. The CDR3 numbers 16 residues from cysteine through phenylalanine. Kept here is only the CDR3 DNA, which spans 48 bases and is read in frame from base 1. Peripheral blood CD8+ and CD4+ T cells from healthy donors, Susac syndrome patients and multiple sclerosis patients were profiled using high-throughput TCR beta sequencing. Treatment-naive patients with stable or active relapsing-remitting disease fulfilling revised McDonald criteria were used as multiple sclerosis controls. Bulk CD8+ and CD4+ T cells were purified by magnetic negative isolation, while CD8+ TEMRA cells were enriched using FACS. Blood was drawn into EDTA tubes, processed within 24 hours, and PBMCs were isolated by density gradient centrifugation. PBMCs destined for TCR sequencing were cryopreserved in liquid nitrogen and later thawed in a 37 °C water bath. A purity of at least 90% was achieved for sorted or isolated CD4+, CD8+ and CD8+ TEMRA cells.

RNA was extracted using the RNeasy kit, and 0.5 to 1 microgram was reverse transcribed with random hexamers. The immunoSEQ multiplex PCR assay, which covers 54 Vbeta and 13 Jbeta segments, was used to amplify TCR beta CDR3 regions. PCR amplification bias was corrected using a synthetic template baseline for primer optimization and computational correction. The paper's processing steps were these. Reads were annotated to V, D and J genes according to IMGT and were analyzed with immunoSEQ Analyzer, with only productive sequences retained. To calculate clonality, Shannon entropy was normalized by log2 of the number of productive unique sequences and then subtracted from one. For each patient and control, public and private clones were evaluated within the 100 most prevalent clones. Clones were defined as Susac-specific when absent from the healthy and MS cohorts, from about 970 published viral clones and from other ImmuneACCESS disease sequences. The raw public data were reprocessed by TCRdb itself: fastp quality trimming at Q25, MiXCR clonotype calling, in-frame beta chains only. Each entry is one CDR3 protein sequence, shown with its most common DNA and genes. The V and J calls and clone size are TCRdb's, not the authors'. Counted in this sample were about 290,000 distinct CDR3 sequences; approximately 85% of them appeared once. Together, the top ten hold roughly 0.22% of the sample.

This clonotype was detected only once. Its binding antigen is unknown. No base-level quality is on record; no much larger clone is a single base apart. One read alone makes for weak evidence. In this chain, TRBV5-5 is recombined with TRBJ2-2, with 10 bases in between that match TRBD2. The sequenced sample was CD8+ T cells from PBMCs. The clonotype was recovered from a human donor with multiple sclerosis. The CDR3 sequence is CASSYLQSGRAGELFF. The bases read TGTGCCAGCAGCTACTTACAGAGCGGGAGGGCCGGGGAGCTGTTTTTT.